This entry lists 14 T cell receptor beta chains sequenced from one sample in a study of blood T cell repertoires in COVID-19. The data were produced by immunoSEQ multiplex PCR, yet TCRdb's version contains in-frame clones alone and is incomplete. The table shows about 120,000 clones, with approximately 90% occurring only once. Sequenced material: peripheral blood. Receptors originate from a woman between 50 and 59 years old with acute or convalescent COVID-19.

The chain employs TRBV7-5 and TRBJ1-2; the tabulated D call, TRBD1, remains unverified against the DNA. TRBV7-5 is marked as a pseudogene. The CDR3 extends over 14 amino acids. The CDR3 region has the DNA TGTGTCAGAAGCGTGGGGACAGCCCTCTATGGCTACACCTTC. This encodes CVRSVGTALYGYTF.

The genes are TRBV12-5 and TRBJ1-1, with D perhaps TRBD1 (5 bases). This CDR3 spans 14 amino acids. Trimming cost V 4 bases and J 4 bases, with 13 bases left between them. CDR1 is LGHNT, CDR2 FRNRAP, per germline. Here the CDR3 reads CASGYQGASTEAFF. The CDR3 nucleotides read TGTGCTAGTGGTTACCAGGGTGCCTCCACTGAAGCTTTCTTT.

The genes are TRBV11-2 and TRBJ2-1, with 9 bases aligning to TRBD2. V dropped 1 base and J dropped 7; count of bases not matched to a gene: 5. Germline V gene lookup returns CDR1 SGHAT and CDR2 FQNNGV. CDR3 length: 15 amino acids. CDR3 DNA sequence: TGTGCCAGCAGCTTAGGAGCGGGAGGAGGAAATGAGCAGTTCTTC. Its protein is CASSLGAGGGNEQFF.

For this clone: At one boundary the junction diverges from the germline segment, which might be a read error. The chain employs TRBV5-6 and TRBJ1-2; 9 positions agree with TRBD1. This CDR3 comprises 12 residues. Germline loops: CDR1 SGHDT, CDR2 YYEEEE. The CDR3 DNA is TGTGCCAGCAGCGCTGGAACAGGGGGCATTTGTTTC. Translation: CASSAGTGGICF.

This chain connects TRBV5-1 to TRBJ2-7; D is perhaps TRBD1 (7 bases). Deletions cut 0 bases from V and 2 bases from J, with 12 bases between. The CDR3 runs to 15 residues. The germline gives CDR1 SGHRS, CDR2 YFSETQ. The CDR3 here is CASSLVPGGPYEQYF. The CDR3 bases are TGCGCCAGCAGCTTGGTACCAGGGGGGCCCTACGAGCAGTACTTC.

The V and J genes are TRBV7-2 and TRBJ2-5, with a possible D match to TRBD1 (5 bases). Germline assignment: CDR1 SGHTA and CDR2 FQGNSA. The germline V and J ends were trimmed by 5 bases and 4 bases, with 14 bases remaining between them. This CDR3 is built from 14 residues. CDR3 coding DNA: TGTGCCAGCAGCCTCCGCCAGGGTGGAGAGACCCAGTACTTC. This gives the protein CASSLRQGGETQYF.

This rearrangement joins TRBV18 to TRBJ1-2; D possibly corresponds to TRBD1 (6 bases). Trimming pared 3 bases from V and 3 bases from J, leaving 11 bases between. There are 14 residues in the CDR3. In germline, CDR1 is KGHSH, CDR2 LQKENI. The CDR3: CASSPSRGDYGYTF. CDR3 bases: TGTGCCAGCTCACCGTCCAGGGGTGACTATGGCTACACCTTC.

There are a few counts of this clone. This chain uses TRBV6-5 with TRBJ1-2; tentatively, D is TRBD1 (5 bases). The ends were cut back, 2 bases at V and 4 bases at J, with 14 bases in the middle. Germline V CDR1 and CDR2: MNHEY, SVGAGI. The CDR3 extends over 15 amino acids. Written as DNA, the CDR3 is TGTGCCAGCAGTTACCTCCTCCAGGGTGGCTATGGCTACACCTTC. Residues: CASSYLLQGGYGYTF.

V gene TRBV6-5 combines with J gene TRBJ1-1; D unclear. V was clipped by 8 bases and J by 1 base, with 17 bases between them. Germline CDR1 is MNHEY and CDR2 is SVGAGI. The CDR3 has 15 amino acids. The CDR3 coding sequence is TGTGCCAGCTCCATCTCGTTGACTGCGAACACTGAAGCTTTCTTT. Protein product: CASSISLTANTEAFF.

The chain combines TRBV18 with TRBJ2-5, with TRBD1 as a possible D gene (5 bases). The CDR3 is 13 residues long. In germline, CDR1 is KGHSH, CDR2 LQKENI. Trimming stripped 8 bases from V and 6 bases from J, with 16 bases between. CDR3 nucleotides: TGTGCCAGCACGACAGAAGGTGGGCAGACCCAGTACTTC. Amino acids: CASTTEGGQTQYF.

V and J are TRBV10-3 and TRBJ1-6; D is unresolved. This CDR3 contains 13 residues. V was pared by 7 bases and J by 6 bases, with 10 bases between. Germline V gives CDR1 ENHRY, CDR2 SYGVKD. CDR3 loop: CAIKTVPNSPLHF. In DNA form, the CDR3 reads TGTGCCATCAAAACGGTGCCTAATTCACCCCTCCACTTT.

The chain couples TRBV7-8 to TRBJ2-5; D not resolved. Per the germline V gene, CDR1 is SGHVS and CDR2 is FQNEAQ. There are 15 residues in the CDR3. V shed 5 bases and J shed 0 bases, with 13 bases lying between them. In nucleotides, the CDR3 is TGTGCCAGCAGCCAAAAAGAGGCGTACCAAGAGACCCAGTACTTC. Translated, it gives CASSQKEAYQETQYF.

The chain couples TRBV18 to TRBJ2-3; 8 nucleotides line up with TRBD2. CDR1 is KGHSH and CDR2 is LQKENI in the germline V gene. This CDR3 region has 15 residues. The ends lost 9 bases at V and 2 bases at J; junction bases unmatched: 10. CDR3 residues: CASSLSGGFTDTQYF. In DNA, the CDR3 is TGTGCCAGTTCCTTAAGCGGGGGCTTCACAGATACGCAGTATTTT.

The chain recombines TRBV2 with TRBJ1-1; tentatively, D is TRBD1 (6 bases). The CDR3 contains 14 residues. Per germline, CDR1 SNHLY and CDR2 FYNNEI. The V gene lost 4 bases and the J gene lost 1 base, with 10 bases spanning the gap. The CDR3 DNA is TGTGCCAGCAGTGGGCGGACAGAGAACACTGAAGCTTTCTTT. This translates into CASSGRTENTEAFF. The whole variable domain, remainder taken from reference TRBV2 and TRBJ1-1, is EPEVTQTPSHQVTQMGQEVILRCVPISNHLYFYWYRQILGQKVEFLVSFYNNEISEKSEIFDDQFSVERPDGSNFTLKIRSTKLEDSAMYFCASSGRTENTEAFFGQGTRLTVV.